Given below is one TCR beta chain in context. 60 Vbeta and 13 Jbeta primers were used in PCR. Original methodology: Later reanalysis found 60 million to 90 million unique TCR beta chains, approximately 11 million of them shared. Measured with immunoSEQ multiplex PCR; TCRdb has only the in-frame clones, and not every one. The DNA gave D and trimming, while V, J and clone size come from that table. Here the sample table reports approximately 110,000 clones. The sample is drawn from a study of cytomegalovirus exposure and HLA in healthy donors. This CDR3 comprises 15 residues. Looked up from germline, CDR1 is MRHNA and CDR2 is SNTAGT. V lost 5 bases, J lost 4 bases, and 10 bases stayed unmatched.

The sequenced material came from PBMCs. The TCR was taken from a man younger than 30 in good health and CMV-seronegative. The gene calls are TRBV6-4 and TRBJ1-2, with TRBD1 identical over 7 bases. CDR3: CASSPGQSLLYGYTF. The CDR3 DNA reads TGTGCCAGCAGTCCGGGACAGAGCTTACTCTATGGCTACACCTTC.